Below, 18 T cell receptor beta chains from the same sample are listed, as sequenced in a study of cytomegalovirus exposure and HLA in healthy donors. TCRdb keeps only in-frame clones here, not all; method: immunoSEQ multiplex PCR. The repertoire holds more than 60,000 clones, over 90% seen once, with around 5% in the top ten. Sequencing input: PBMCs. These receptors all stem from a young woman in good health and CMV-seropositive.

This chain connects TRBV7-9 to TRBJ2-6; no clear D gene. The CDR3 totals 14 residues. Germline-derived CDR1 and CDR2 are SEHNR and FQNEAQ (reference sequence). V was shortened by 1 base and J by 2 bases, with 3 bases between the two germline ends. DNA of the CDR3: TGTGCCAGCAGCTTAGTCGCTGGGGCCAACGTCCTGACTTTC. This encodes CASSLVAGANVLTF.

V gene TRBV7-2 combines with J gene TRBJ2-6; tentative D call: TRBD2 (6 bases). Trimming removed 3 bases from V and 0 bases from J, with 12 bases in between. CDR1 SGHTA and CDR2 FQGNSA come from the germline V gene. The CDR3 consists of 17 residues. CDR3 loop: CASSFRGLHSGANVLTF. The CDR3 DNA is TGTGCCAGCAGCTTTCGGGGACTGCACTCTGGGGCCAACGTCCTGACTTTC.

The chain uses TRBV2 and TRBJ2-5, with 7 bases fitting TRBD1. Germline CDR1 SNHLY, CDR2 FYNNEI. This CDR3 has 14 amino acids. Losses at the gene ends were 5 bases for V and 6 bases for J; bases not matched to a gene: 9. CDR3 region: CASSMGQRMKTQYF. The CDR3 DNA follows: TGTGCCAGCAGTATGGGACAGCGGATGAAGACCCAGTACTTC.

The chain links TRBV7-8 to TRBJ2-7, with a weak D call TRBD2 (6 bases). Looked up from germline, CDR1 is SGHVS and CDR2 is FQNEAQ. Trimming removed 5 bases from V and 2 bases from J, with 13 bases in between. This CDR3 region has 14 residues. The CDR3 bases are TGTGCCAGCAGCCCACGGGAGACCACCTACGAGCAGTACTTC. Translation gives CASSPRETTYEQYF.

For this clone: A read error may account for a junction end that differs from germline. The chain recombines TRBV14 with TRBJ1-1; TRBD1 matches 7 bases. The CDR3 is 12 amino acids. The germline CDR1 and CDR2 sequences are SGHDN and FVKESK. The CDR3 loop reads CASSQWRGPAVF. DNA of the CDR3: TGTGCCAGCAGCCAATGGAGGGGGCCCGCCGTTTTT.

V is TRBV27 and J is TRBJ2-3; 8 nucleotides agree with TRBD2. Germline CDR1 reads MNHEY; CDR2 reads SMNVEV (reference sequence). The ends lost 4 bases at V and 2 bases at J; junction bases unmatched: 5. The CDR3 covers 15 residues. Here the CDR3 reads CASSSLAGLTDTQYF. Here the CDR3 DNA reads TGTGCCAGCAGTTCTCTAGCGGGTCTCACAGATACGCAGTATTTT.

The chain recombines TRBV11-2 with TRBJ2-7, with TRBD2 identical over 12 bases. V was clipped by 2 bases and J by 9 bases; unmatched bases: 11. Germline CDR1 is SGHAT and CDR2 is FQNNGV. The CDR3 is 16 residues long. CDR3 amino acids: CASSLLPTSGSSSQYF. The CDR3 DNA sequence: TGTGCCAGCAGCTTACTCCCGACTAGCGGGAGTAGCTCGCAGTACTTC.

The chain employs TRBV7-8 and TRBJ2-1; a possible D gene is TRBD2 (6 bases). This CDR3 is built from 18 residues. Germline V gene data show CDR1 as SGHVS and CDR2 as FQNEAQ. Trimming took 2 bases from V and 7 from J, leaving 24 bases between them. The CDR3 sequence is CASSLRLSGGNLRNEQFF. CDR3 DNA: TGTGCCAGCAGCTTAAGGCTTAGCGGAGGGAATCTTAGGAATGAGCAGTTCTTC.

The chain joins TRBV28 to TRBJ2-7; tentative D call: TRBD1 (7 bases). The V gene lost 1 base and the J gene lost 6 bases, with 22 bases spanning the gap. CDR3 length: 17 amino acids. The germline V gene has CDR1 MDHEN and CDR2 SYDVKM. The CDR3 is CASSLSFQEGDSPEQYF. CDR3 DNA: TGTGCCAGCAGTTTATCTTTTCAGGAGGGGGACAGCCCCGAGCAGTACTTC. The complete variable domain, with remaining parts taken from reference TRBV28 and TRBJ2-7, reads DVKVTQSSRYLVKRTGEKVFLECVQDMDHENMFWYRQDPGLGLRLIYFSYDVKMKEKGDIPEGYSVSREKKERFSLILESASTNQTSMYLCASSLSFQEGDSPEQYFGPGTRLTVT.

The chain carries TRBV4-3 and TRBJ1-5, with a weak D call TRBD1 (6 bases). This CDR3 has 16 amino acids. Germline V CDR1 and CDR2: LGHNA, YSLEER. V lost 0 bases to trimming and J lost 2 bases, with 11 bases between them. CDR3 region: CASSQDRWGRNQPQHF. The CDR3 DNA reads TGCGCCAGCAGCCAAGATCGGTGGGGGCGCAATCAGCCCCAGCATTTT.

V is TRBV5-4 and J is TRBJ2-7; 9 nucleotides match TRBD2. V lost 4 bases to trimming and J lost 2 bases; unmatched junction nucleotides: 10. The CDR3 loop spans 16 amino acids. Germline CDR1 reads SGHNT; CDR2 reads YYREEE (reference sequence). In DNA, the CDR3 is TGTGCCAGCAGCAAGGGACTAGCAGGGCCTACCTACGAGCAGTACTTC. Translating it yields CASSKGLAGPTYEQYF.

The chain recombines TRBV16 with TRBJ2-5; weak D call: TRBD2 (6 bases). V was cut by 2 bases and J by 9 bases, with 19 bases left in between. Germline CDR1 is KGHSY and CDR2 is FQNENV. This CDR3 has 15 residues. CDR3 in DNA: TGTGCCAGCAGCCAACGTGTCGGCGGGGTCAGGGCCCAGTACTTC. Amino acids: CASSQRVGGVRAQYF.

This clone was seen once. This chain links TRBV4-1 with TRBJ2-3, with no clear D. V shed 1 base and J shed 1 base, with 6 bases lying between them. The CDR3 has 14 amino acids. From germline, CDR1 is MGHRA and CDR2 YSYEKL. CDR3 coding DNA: TGCGCCAGCAGCCAAGGAAAGCGCACAGATACGCAGTATTTT. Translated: CASSQGKRTDTQYF.

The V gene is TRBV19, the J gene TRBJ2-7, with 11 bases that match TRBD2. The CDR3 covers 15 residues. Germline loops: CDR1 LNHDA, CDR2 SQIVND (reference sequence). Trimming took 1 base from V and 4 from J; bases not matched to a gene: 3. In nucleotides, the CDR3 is TGTGCCAGTAGTATAGTAGCGGGAGGGGGTTACGAGCAGTACTTC. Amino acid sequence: CASSIVAGGGYEQYF.

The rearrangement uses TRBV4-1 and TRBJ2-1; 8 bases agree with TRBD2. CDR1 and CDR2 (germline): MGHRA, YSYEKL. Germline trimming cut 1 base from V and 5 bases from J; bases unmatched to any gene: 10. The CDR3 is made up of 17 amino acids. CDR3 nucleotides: TGCGCCAGCAGCCAAGGCATCCCTAGCGGGCCTCACAATGAGCAGTTCTTC. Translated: CASSQGIPSGPHNEQFF.

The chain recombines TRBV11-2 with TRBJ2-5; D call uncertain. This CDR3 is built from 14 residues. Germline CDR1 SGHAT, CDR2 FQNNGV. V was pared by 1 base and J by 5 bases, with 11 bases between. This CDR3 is CASSLVGGLETQYF. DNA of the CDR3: TGTGCCAGCAGCTTAGTAGGCGGTCTGGAGACCCAGTACTTC.

For the CDR3, the DNA is TGTGCCTGGCACGTCGGGACAGGGGGAGGGGAGCAGTACTTC. This translates into CAWHVGTGGGEQYF. This chain uses TRBV30 with TRBJ2-7, with 11 bases matching TRBD1. The J segment lost 7 bases and the V segment lost 5 bases, leaving 10 bases of the junction unmatched. CDR3 length: 14 amino acids. Germline V CDR1 and CDR2: GTSNPN, SVGIG (reference sequence).

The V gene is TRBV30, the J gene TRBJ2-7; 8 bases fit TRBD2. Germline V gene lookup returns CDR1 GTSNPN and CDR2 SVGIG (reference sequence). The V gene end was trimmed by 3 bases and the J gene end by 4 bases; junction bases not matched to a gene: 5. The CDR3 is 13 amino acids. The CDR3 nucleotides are TGTGCCTGGAGGTCGGTAGCGGGGTACGAGCAGTACTTC. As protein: CAWRSVAGYEQYF.